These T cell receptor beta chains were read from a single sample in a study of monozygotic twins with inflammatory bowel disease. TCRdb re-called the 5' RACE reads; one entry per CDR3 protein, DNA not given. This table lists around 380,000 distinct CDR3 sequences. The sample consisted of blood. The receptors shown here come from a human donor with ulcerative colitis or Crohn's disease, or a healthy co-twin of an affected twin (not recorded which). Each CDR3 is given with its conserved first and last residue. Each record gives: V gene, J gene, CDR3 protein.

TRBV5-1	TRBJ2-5	CASSTYETQYF
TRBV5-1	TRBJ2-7	CASSESSGLSYEQYF
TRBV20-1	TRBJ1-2	CSARGTGTRYGYTF
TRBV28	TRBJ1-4	CASRSNEKLFF
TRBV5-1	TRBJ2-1	CASSLDKGADEQFF
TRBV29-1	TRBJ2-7	CSVGPGALGYEQYF
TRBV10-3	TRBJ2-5	CAIQRGPNQETQYF
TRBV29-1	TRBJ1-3	CSADIQGSSGNTIYF
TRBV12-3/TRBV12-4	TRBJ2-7	CASSTGEDYEQYF
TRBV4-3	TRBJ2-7	CASSQVVRDEQYF
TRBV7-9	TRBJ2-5	CASSSRKRDPPETQYF
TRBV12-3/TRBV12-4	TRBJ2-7	CASSFASGRAGQYF
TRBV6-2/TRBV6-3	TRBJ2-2	CAARARRDRGNTGELFF
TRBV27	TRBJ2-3	CASSFLRGTQYF
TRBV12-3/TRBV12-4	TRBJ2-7	CASGADYEQYF
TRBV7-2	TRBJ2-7	CATVMTSASSYEQYF
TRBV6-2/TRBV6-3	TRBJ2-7	CASSFGTSVGVQYF
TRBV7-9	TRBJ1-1	CASSLVGTGFTEAFF
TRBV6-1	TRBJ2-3	CASRNRGTDTQYF
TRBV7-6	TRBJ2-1	CASSRGQASYNEQFF
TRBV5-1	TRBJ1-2	CASGSGTALYGYTF
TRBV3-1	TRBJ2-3	CASSQGSSSGSPTDTQYF
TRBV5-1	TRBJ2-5	CASSQSPSGLVGETQYF
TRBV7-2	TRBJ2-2	CASSWTYTGELFF
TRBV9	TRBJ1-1	CASSVVARGAGTEAFF
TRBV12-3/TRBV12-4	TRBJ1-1	CASSLVSGANTEAFF
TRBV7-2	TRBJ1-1	CASSSTLTGPAFF
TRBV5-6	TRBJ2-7	CASSSGLAGTEDEQYF
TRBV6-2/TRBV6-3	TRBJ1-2	CAISGNTYGYTF
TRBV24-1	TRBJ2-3	CATSDSGGDRTDTQYF
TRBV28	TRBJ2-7	CASRRDSSSYEQYF
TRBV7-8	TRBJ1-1	CASSLREGSTEAFF
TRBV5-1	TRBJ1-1	CASTTGQTEAFF
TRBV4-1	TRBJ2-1	CASSQRTGGEQFF
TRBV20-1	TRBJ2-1	CSARGRPGPYNEQFF
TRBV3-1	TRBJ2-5	CASSAHSQETQYF
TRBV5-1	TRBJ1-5	CASSLGESNQPQHF
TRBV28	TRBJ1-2	CASSLGQGAPGYGYTF